The sequence of this TCR beta chain was determined in a study of T-cell reconstitution after alpha-beta-depleted transplantation in children. The study's findings and limits: In patients about two months after transplant, alpha-beta T cells reportedly arose from several hundred expanded graft clones.

Ten or more counts support this clonotype. Its specificity is unknown. The V gene end was trimmed by 4 bases and the J gene end by 1 base; junction bases not matched to a gene: 2. The germline V gene has CDR1 MDHEN and CDR2 SYDVKM. The CDR3 covers 14 residues. The authors prepared the TCRbeta library with unique molecular identifiers. TCRdb ran MiXCR on the PCR reads and lists one entry per CDR3 protein. The repertoire consists of approximately 520,000 distinct CDR3 sequences, with approximately 10% occurring once and the leading ten covering about 15%. The sequence was obtained from a female patient aged 2-9 years who had a stem cell transplant for aplastic anemia, so the T cells may come from the graft donor. The J gene is TRBJ2-7, the V gene TRBV28, with 9 bases fitting TRBD1. Material: PBMCs, mostly from graft donor cells, obtained 180 days after TCRalphabeta/CD19-depleted stem cell transplant. The CDR3 region has the DNA TGTGCCAGCAGTTGGGACAGGGCATCCTACGAGCAGTACTTC. Translated, it gives CASSWDRASYEQYF.